This entry features one T cell receptor (beta chain) sequence. This specimen belongs to a study of T cells in Graves' hyperthyroidism and ophthalmopathy. TCR beta CDR3 sequences were amplified from RNA transcripts. TCR CDR3 regions were first amplified by RT-PCR with HTBI primers. TCRdb re-called the multiplex PCR reads with MiXCR, one entry per CDR3 protein. The table includes hundreds of thousands of distinct CDR3 sequences, just under 45% detected once. Together with thyroid ultrasound, orbital computed tomography, serum thyroxine and TRAb, clinical symptoms were used for diagnoses. CDR1 is SGHRS, CDR2 YFSETQ, per germline. The V gene lost 4 bases and the J gene lost 1 base, with 14 bases spanning the gap. The CDR3 runs to 15 residues.

This sequence was found in an adult man with Graves' disease, either hyperthyroidism or ophthalmopathy (not recorded which). This chain links TRBV5-1 with TRBJ2-5; D unresolved. Sequencing was carried out using peripheral blood or thyroid tissue (not recorded which). The DNA of the CDR3 is TGCGCCAGCAGCACTCCACGAGGCGGCCAAGAGACCCAGTACTTC. It encodes CASSTPRGGQETQYF.